This is a list of T cell receptor beta chains from one sample in a study of T cells after yellow fever vaccination. TCRdb used MiXCR to reprocess the 5' RACE reads, holding one entry per CDR3 protein. The data show about 220,000 distinct CDR3 sequences, approximately 3% seen once. This material consisted of CD4+ T cells sorted from PBMCs, taken 10 days after the yellow fever booster vaccination. Every receptor here comes from a man younger than 30 who received the YFV17D yellow fever vaccine. CDR3s include the opening cysteine and the closing phenylalanine or tryptophan. Fields, in order: J gene, V gene, clone size, D gene, CDR3 DNA, CDR3 protein. The D gene is left open where the match is weak. A clone size is listed for some rows: how often the clone was seen (once, few, many), or a class if it is expanded.

j_call: TRBJ2-2; v_call: TRBV9; clone_size: many; d_call: .; cdr3_nt: TGTGCCAGCAGCGTAAGATACACCGGGGAGCTGTTTTTT; cdr3_aa: CASSVRYTGELFF
j_call: TRBJ1-2; v_call: TRBV18; clone_size: .; d_call: TRBD1; cdr3_nt: TGTGCCAGCTCACCACCTAACAGGGGAAACTATGGCTACACCTTC; cdr3_aa: CASSPPNRGNYGYTF
j_call: TRBJ1-5; v_call: TRBV3-1; clone_size: many; d_call: .; cdr3_nt: TGTGCCAGCAGCCCTCAGCGGCGTCAGCCCCAGCATTTT; cdr3_aa: CASSPQRRQPQHF
j_call: TRBJ1-4; v_call: TRBV6-2/TRBV6-3; clone_size: many; d_call: TRBD1; cdr3_nt: TGTGCCAGCAGTCCGGGACAGGACGGTGGAGAAAAACTGTTTTTT; cdr3_aa: CASSPGQDGGEKLFF
j_call: TRBJ2-3; v_call: TRBV7-9; clone_size: many; d_call: TRBD2; cdr3_nt: TGTGCCAGCAGCGAGACGCTGCGGGGGGGCCGGGTGGATACGCAGTATTTT; cdr3_aa: CASSETLRGGRVDTQYF
j_call: TRBJ2-7; v_call: TRBV6-2/TRBV6-3; clone_size: .; d_call: .; cdr3_nt: TGTGCCAGCAGTTTATGGAATGACAGATACGAGCAGTACTTC; cdr3_aa: CASSLWNDRYEQYF
j_call: TRBJ2-5; v_call: TRBV7-6; clone_size: many; d_call: .; cdr3_nt: TGTGCCAGCAGCTCCCCAAGTGGGACCCAGTACTTC; cdr3_aa: CASSSPSGTQYF
j_call: TRBJ2-5; v_call: TRBV7-2; clone_size: few; d_call: .; cdr3_nt: TGTGCCAGCAGCCAACAAACAGGGCCGCAAGAGACCCAGTACTTC; cdr3_aa: CASSQQTGPQETQYF
j_call: TRBJ1-4; v_call: TRBV5-1; clone_size: .; d_call: TRBD1; cdr3_nt: TGCGCCAGCAGCCCTGGACAGGGGGGTAATGAAAAACTGTTTTTT; cdr3_aa: CASSPGQGGNEKLFF
j_call: TRBJ1-5; v_call: TRBV7-2; clone_size: .; d_call: .; cdr3_nt: TGTGCCAGCAGCTTAGGGAGCAGGGACAATCAGCCCCAGCATTTT; cdr3_aa: CASSLGSRDNQPQHF
j_call: TRBJ2-1; v_call: TRBV7-9; clone_size: many; d_call: .; cdr3_nt: TGTGCCAGCAGAGGACAGTGGAGGAGCTACAATGAGCAGTTCTTC; cdr3_aa: CASRGQWRSYNEQFF
j_call: TRBJ2-5; v_call: TRBV7-6; clone_size: .; d_call: .; cdr3_nt: TGTGCCAGCAGCTTAGCATGGGGACACCAAGAGACCCAGTACTTC; cdr3_aa: CASSLAWGHQETQYF
j_call: TRBJ1-2; v_call: TRBV7-9; clone_size: .; d_call: .; cdr3_nt: TGTGCCAGCAGCCCACAGGGCCTAGGTGGCTACACCTTC; cdr3_aa: CASSPQGLGGYTF
j_call: TRBJ2-5; v_call: TRBV6-2/TRBV6-3; clone_size: few; d_call: .; cdr3_nt: TGTGCCAGCCTACGGCAGTTCCAAGAGACCCAGTACTTC; cdr3_aa: CASLRQFQETQYF
j_call: TRBJ2-7; v_call: TRBV10-3; clone_size: many; d_call: .; cdr3_nt: TGTGCCATCAGTGAGTCGAAGGGGGTGGGCCCCCCGGAGCAGTACTTC; cdr3_aa: CAISESKGVGPPEQYF
j_call: TRBJ2-3; v_call: TRBV6-5; clone_size: few; d_call: .; cdr3_nt: TGTGCCAGCACCCTAATGGGGCTCTCCACAGATACGCAGTATTTT; cdr3_aa: CASTLMGLSTDTQYF
j_call: TRBJ2-1; v_call: TRBV12-3/TRBV12-4; clone_size: .; d_call: TRBD2; cdr3_nt: TGTGCCAGCAGTTGGGTGCGGGGGATTTACAATGAGCAGTTCTTC; cdr3_aa: CASSWVRGIYNEQFF
j_call: TRBJ1-2; v_call: TRBV20-1; clone_size: few; d_call: .; cdr3_nt: TGCAGTGCTAGAGATCGCGCCGGAAACTATGGCTACACCTTC; cdr3_aa: CSARDRAGNYGYTF
j_call: TRBJ2-3; v_call: TRBV7-8; clone_size: many; d_call: .; cdr3_nt: TGTGCCAGCAGCTTATGGAGACCTTTTAGGGGGGCCAACACAGATACGCAGTATTTT; cdr3_aa: CASSLWRPFRGANTDTQYF